The 11 T cell receptor beta chains listed next were all sequenced from one sample in a study of cytomegalovirus exposure and HLA in healthy donors. PCR primers comprised 60 Vbeta and 13 Jbeta primers. Using immunoSEQ multiplex PCR, the repertoire was profiled, and TCRdb retains in-frame clones only, with some absent. The repertoire holds fewer than 250,000 clones, roughly 77% seen once, with under 5% in the top ten. Material for sequencing was PBMCs. The receptors come from a man aged 25-45 years in good health and CMV-seropositive.

Note on this clone: Other DNA sequences within the sample encode an identical CDR3. This chain uses TRBV30 with TRBJ2-7; 7 bases align to TRBD2. Germline V gene data show CDR1 as GTSNPN and CDR2 as SVGIG (reference sequence). CDR3 size: 13 residues. J was trimmed by 3 bases and V by 8 bases; bases with no gene match: 10. CDR3 in DNA: TGTGCCGGTGGGAGGGGCCTCGGCTACGAGCAGTACTTC. Protein sequence: CAGGRGLGYEQYF.

This clone was seen once. The chain uses TRBV7-9 and TRBJ2-4; a possible D gene is TRBD2 (6 bases). V was pared by 2 bases and J by 9 bases, with 11 bases between. Germline V gene sequence: CDR1 SEHNR, CDR2 FQNEAQ (reference sequence). The CDR3 totals 13 residues. CDR3 in amino acids: CASSLNPEGIQYF. The CDR3 DNA sequence: TGTGCCAGCAGCTTAAATCCGGAGGGCATTCAGTACTTC.

V gene TRBV6-5 combines with J gene TRBJ2-3, with 10 bases fitting TRBD1. With 3 bases clipped from V and 6 bases from J, the junction kept 6 bases outside the gene matches. Germline loops: CDR1 MNHEY, CDR2 SVGAGI. The CDR3 has 15 residues. CDR3 DNA: TGTGCCAGCAGTTATAGACAGGGGGCAGGGGATACGCAGTATTTT. This encodes CASSYRQGAGDTQYF.

This clone was counted only a few times. CDR3 sequence: CASSPDRGGGYTF. Written as DNA, the CDR3 is TGTGCCAGCAGCCCGGACAGGGGGGGTGGCTACACCTTC. V gene TRBV7-3 combines with J gene TRBJ1-2, with 10 positions matching TRBD1. The length of the CDR3 is 13 residues. Germline V CDR1 and CDR2: SGHTA, FQGTGA. V was pared by 5 bases and J by 7 bases, with 4 bases of the junction left unmatched.

CDR3 coding DNA: TGTGCCAGCAGCTGGGGACAGGGGGGTAGGACTGAAGCTTTCTTT. This gives the protein CASSWGQGGRTEAFF. V and J are TRBV5-5 and TRBJ1-1; TRBD1 matches at 11 bases. V was clipped by 3 bases and J by 5 bases; unmatched bases: 6. Germline V gene sequence: CDR1 SGHKS, CDR2 YYEKEE (reference sequence). This CDR3 contains 15 residues.

The chain carries TRBV18 and TRBJ2-1; TRBD2 is a possible D gene (6 bases). Trimming shortened V by 7 bases and J by 6 bases, and 19 bases separated the two germline ends. The germline V gene has CDR1 KGHSH and CDR2 LQKENI. This CDR3 spans 15 amino acids. The CDR3 DNA sequence: TGTGCCAGCTGCGCCCTTGCGGGGATGGGCAATGAGCAGTTCTTC. Protein product: CASCALAGMGNEQFF.

This chain connects TRBV10-2 to TRBJ2-3; TRBD2 aligns across 7 bases. Germline-derived CDR1 and CDR2 are WSHSY and SAAADI. The CDR3 loop spans 15 amino acids. The trim removed 2 bases at V and 4 bases at J, leaving 6 bases unmatched. The CDR3 DNA is TGCGCCAGCAGTGAGAGGGCGGGGGTGGCAGATACGCAGTATTTT. It yields the protein CASSERAGVADTQYF.

V is TRBV30 and J is TRBJ2-7; D perhaps matches TRBD1 (7 bases). The CDR3 is made up of 11 amino acids. Between the trimmed V and J ends, which lost 2 bases and 11 bases, there was a span of 13 bases. CDR1 GTSNPN and CDR2 SVGIG come from the germline V gene (reference sequence). CDR3 coding DNA: TGTGCCTGGAGTACCCAGGGGGGTAAGTACTTC. Translating gives CAWSTQGGKYF. Full variable domain (missing parts from reference TRBV30 and TRBJ2-7): SQTIHQWPATLVQPVGSPLSLECTVEGTSNPNLYWYRQAAGRGLQLLFYSVGIGQISSEVPQNLSASRPQDRQFILSSKKLLLSDSGFYLCAWSTQGGKYFGPGTRLTVT.

V and J are TRBV28 and TRBJ2-1; a weak D match, TRBD2 (6 bases). This CDR3 has 15 amino acids. Per the germline V gene, CDR1 is MDHEN and CDR2 is SYDVKM. Deletions cut 4 bases from V and 0 bases from J, with 10 bases between. The CDR3 region has the DNA TGTGCCAGCAGTTCCCCCGGGGGCTCCTACAATGAGCAGTTCTTC. Protein sequence: CASSSPGGSYNEQFF.

The V gene is TRBV7-9, the J gene TRBJ2-7; 9 bases are shared with TRBD2. Trimming removed 6 bases from V and 0 bases from J; junction bases left unmatched: 6. The germline CDR1 and CDR2 sequences are SEHNR and FQNEAQ (reference sequence). This CDR3 is 15 amino acids long. This chain's CDR3 is CASSRAGGPSYEQYF. The CDR3 nucleotides are TGTGCCAGCAGTCGCGCGGGGGGGCCCTCCTACGAGCAGTACTTC. Supplemented by reference TRBV7-9 and TRBJ2-7, the full variable domain reads DTGVSQNPRHKITKRGQNVTFRCDPISEHNRLYWYRQTLGQGPEFLTYFQNEAQLEKSRLLSDRFSAERPKGSFSTLEIQRTEQGDSAMYLCASSRAGGPSYEQYFGPGTRLTVT.

The J gene is TRBJ2-1, the V gene TRBV11-2; 7 bases match TRBD2. CDR1 is SGHAT, CDR2 FQNNGV, per germline. Losses at the gene ends were 4 bases for V and 2 bases for J; bases not matched to a gene: 5. This CDR3 region has 15 residues. CDR3: CASSSGTTTYNEQFF. For the CDR3, the DNA is TGTGCCAGCAGCTCCGGGACTACGACCTACAATGAGCAGTTCTTC.